A single sample gave rise to the 26 T cell receptor beta chains below, sequenced in a study of CD8 T cells in Susac syndrome. An input of about 0.45 to 1 ug of RNA was subjected to reverse transcription using random hexamers. MiXCR was run by TCRdb on the immunoSEQ multiplex PCR reads, yielding one entry per CDR3 protein. Among approximately 190,000 distinct CDR3 sequences listed, around 93% were seen once. Material for sequencing was CD4+ T cells from PBMCs. These receptors were collected from a human donor in good health.

This chain links TRBV12-3 or TRBV12-4 with TRBJ2-6; the D is unclear. V gave up 6 bases and J gave up 0 bases, with 9 bases separating them. The CDR3 is made up of 15 amino acids. For the CDR3, the DNA is TGTGCCAGCAGCACCACAGTCTCTGGGGCCAACGTCCTGACTTTC. Translated: CASSTTVSGANVLTF.

The rearrangement joins TRBV15 to TRBJ2-6; D is unresolved. CDR3 length equals 14 residues. V shed 0 bases and J shed 6 bases, with 6 bases lying between them. CDR1 LNHNV and CDR2 YYDKDF come from the germline V gene (reference sequence). CDR3 protein: CATSREQSANVLTF. The CDR3 DNA is TGTGCCACCAGCAGAGAGCAATCGGCCAACGTCCTGACTTTC. Full variable domain (remainder filled in from reference TRBV15 and TRBJ2-6): DAMVIQNPRYQVTQFGKPVTLSCSQTLNHNVMYWYQQKSSQAPKLLFHYYDKDFNNEADTPDNFQSRRPNTSFCFLDIRSPGLGDTAMYLCATSREQSANVLTFGAGSRLTVL.

The chain is built from TRBV2 and TRBJ2-7; 7 nucleotides line up with TRBD1. V was clipped by 7 bases and J by 3 bases; unmatched bases: 15. Germline CDR1 and CDR2: SNHLY and FYNNEI. This CDR3 spans 16 amino acids. CDR3 protein: CASIHPPGQADYEQYF. The CDR3, as DNA: TGTGCCAGCATCCACCCCCCTGGACAGGCTGACTACGAGCAGTACTTC.

The chain carries TRBV28 and TRBJ2-2; D is unresolved. V was trimmed by 2 bases and J by 5 bases, leaving 12 bases between them. Germline V gene data show CDR1 as MDHEN and CDR2 as SYDVKM. This CDR3 is 15 amino acids long. The CDR3 bases are TGTGCCAGCAGTTTACCCACCTTAAGTACCGGGGAGCTGTTTTTT. Translation: CASSLPTLSTGELFF.

The chain carries TRBV7-2 and TRBJ2-1; 9 positions match TRBD1. V gave up 7 bases and J gave up 7 bases; unmatched junction bases: 11. The CDR3 is 15 amino acids. CDR1 is SGHTA, CDR2 FQGNSA, per germline. DNA for the CDR3: TGTGCCAGCACCCCATTAGGACAGGGGATGAATGAGCAGTTCTTC. Residues: CASTPLGQGMNEQFF.

J is TRBJ2-1 and V is TRBV19; 8 bases map to TRBD2. The V gene end was trimmed by 3 bases and the J gene end by 9 bases; junction bases not matched to a gene: 7. CDR1 and CDR2 from the germline V gene are LNHDA and SQIVND (reference sequence). This CDR3 contains 14 residues. The CDR3 is CASSIPTGGSEQFF. The CDR3 DNA follows: TGTGCCAGTAGTATCCCGACGGGGGGGAGTGAGCAGTTCTTC. Full variable domain (rest looked up from reference TRBV19 and TRBJ2-1): DGGITQSPKYLFRKEGQNVTLSCEQNLNHDAMYWYRQDPGQGLRLIYYSQIVNDFQKGDIAEGYSVSREKKESFPLTVTSAQKNPTAFYLCASSIPTGGSEQFFGPGTRLTVL.

The chain recombines TRBV7-9 with TRBJ1-2; the D is unclear. The CDR3 runs to 11 residues. Germline CDR1 SEHNR, CDR2 FQNEAQ (reference sequence). Trimming stripped 11 bases from V and 5 bases from J, with 12 bases between. The CDR3 here is CAYGQEYGYTF. DNA of the CDR3: TGTGCCTATGGGCAGGAGTATGGCTACACCTTC. Using reference TRBV7-9 and TRBJ1-2 for the parts outside the CDR3, the full variable domain is DTGVSQNPRHKITKRGQNVTFRCDPISEHNRLYWYRQTLGQGPEFLTYFQNEAQLEKSRLLSDRFSAERPKGSFSTLEIQRTEQGDSAMYLCAYGQEYGYTFGSGTRLTVV.

This chain joins TRBV27 and TRBJ1-2, with D unresolved. Germline CDR1 is MNHEY and CDR2 is SMNVEV (reference sequence). V was pared by 4 bases and J by 7 bases, with 13 bases between. This CDR3 is 13 amino acids long. The CDR3 loop is CASSSFTVGGYTF. DNA of the CDR3: TGTGCCAGCAGTTCGTTCACTGTGGGTGGCTACACCTTC.

The rearrangement joins TRBV12-5 to TRBJ1-1; no firm D call. The V gene's germline CDR1 is LGHNT and CDR2 FRNRAP. This CDR3 has 12 residues. The ends were cut back, 1 base at V and 6 bases at J, with 6 bases in the middle. Here the CDR3 reads CASGLDIAEAFF. The CDR3 DNA is TGTGCTAGTGGTTTGGATATCGCTGAAGCTTTCTTT.

The gene calls are TRBV2 and TRBJ2-7; D is possibly TRBD2 (5 bases). Trimming took off 7 bases at V and 2 bases at J, with 9 bases between the two ends. The length of the CDR3 is 12 residues. Germline V gene sequence: CDR1 SNHLY, CDR2 FYNNEI. CDR3 sequence (DNA): TGTGCCAGCACGGGATTAACCTACGAGCAGTACTTC. It yields the protein CASTGLTYEQYF.

The rearrangement links TRBV6-1 to TRBJ1-1; D is uncertain. This CDR3 is 13 amino acids long. The germline V gene has CDR1 MNHNS and CDR2 SASEGT. Between the trimmed V and J ends, which lost 4 bases and 0 bases, there was a span of 6 bases. CDR3 region: CASSAFMNTEAFF. Here the CDR3 DNA reads TGTGCCAGCAGTGCTTTCATGAACACTGAAGCTTTCTTT.

J is TRBJ2-7 and V is TRBV5-4, with D tentatively TRBD2 (5 bases). V lost 4 bases to trimming and J lost 5 bases, with 19 bases between them. The CDR3 length is 15 residues. Looked up from germline, CDR1 is SGHNT and CDR2 is YYREEE (reference sequence). CDR3 region: CASSPGGQRGNEQYF. The CDR3 DNA reads TGTGCCAGCAGCCCCGGCGGGCAGAGAGGGAACGAGCAGTACTTC.

This sequence joins TRBV3-1 and TRBJ1-4; 7 bases agree with TRBD1. The germline gives CDR1 LGHDT, CDR2 YNNKEL (reference sequence). CDR3 length: 13 residues. Trimming took 4 bases from V and 8 from J; bases not matched to a gene: 4. The CDR3 DNA reads TGTGCCAGCAGCCCTCGGGACAGCGAAAAACTGTTTTTT. Amino acid sequence: CASSPRDSEKLFF.

J is TRBJ1-3 and V is TRBV9; perhaps TRBD1 as D (5 bases). From germline, CDR1 is SGDLS and CDR2 YYNGEE. The V gene lost 3 bases and the J gene lost 2 bases, with 9 bases spanning the gap. The CDR3 contains 14 residues. CDR3 residues: CASSAGTAGNTIYF. CDR3 in DNA: TGTGCCAGCAGCGCCGGGACGGCTGGAAACACCATATATTTT.

This sequence joins TRBV6-2 or TRBV6-3 and TRBJ1-5; D is uncertain. Trimming pared 6 bases from V and 0 bases from J, leaving 21 bases between. The germline V gene encodes CDR1 MNHEY and CDR2 SVGEGT. This CDR3 contains 18 residues. The DNA of the CDR3 is TGTGCCAGCAGCACTGTCCTACGAGCAGAGTTTAGCAATCAGCCCCAGCATTTT. Amino acids: CASSTVLRAEFSNQPQHF.

The chain has TRBV28 and TRBJ2-1, with 8 bases identical to TRBD2. Per germline, CDR1 MDHEN and CDR2 SYDVKM. V trimming: 6 bases; J trimming: 2 bases; junction bases outside the gene matches: 3. The CDR3 is 14 residues long. The CDR3 nucleotides are TGTGCCAGCAGAGCGGGGGTGGCCTACAATGAGCAGTTCTTC. This translates into CASRAGVAYNEQFF.

The chain couples TRBV12-3 or TRBV12-4 to TRBJ1-5; 8 nucleotides agree with TRBD1. Germline trimming cut 1 base from V and 6 bases from J; bases unmatched to any gene: 5. This CDR3 has 15 amino acids. The CDR3 DNA follows: TGTGCCAGCAGTTTAGTCACAGGGGGAGGTCAGCCCCAGCATTTT. Translation gives CASSLVTGGGQPQHF.

The rearrangement uses TRBV20-1 and TRBJ2-7, with D hard to call. Trimming cost V 0 bases and J 1 base, with 13 bases left between them. The CDR3 covers 15 residues. Germline CDR1 DFQATT, CDR2 SNEGSKA (reference sequence). As DNA, the CDR3 is TGCAGTGCTAGAGATCTCATACGACCATCCTACGAGCAGTACGTC. Translated: CSARDLIRPSYEQYV.

The rearrangement uses TRBV6-5 and TRBJ1-2; 10 bases map to TRBD1. V lost 2 bases, J lost 3 bases, and 3 bases stayed unmatched. The germline CDR1 and CDR2 sequences are MNHEY and SVGAGI. CDR3 length: 15 amino acids. The CDR3: CASSYGTGDYYGYTF. In nucleotides, the CDR3 is TGTGCCAGCAGTTACGGGACAGGGGATTACTATGGCTACACCTTC.

The chain couples TRBV28 to TRBJ1-5; perhaps TRBD1 as D (6 bases). V was clipped by 6 bases and J by 4 bases, with 10 bases between them. This CDR3 spans 13 amino acids. The germline CDR1 and CDR2 sequences are MDHEN and SYDVKM. CDR3 sequence reads: CASRGAENQPQHF. DNA for the CDR3: TGTGCCAGCAGGGGGGCGGAAAATCAGCCCCAGCATTTT.

J is TRBJ2-7 and V is TRBV5-6, with TRBD1 identical over 9 bases. The CDR3 has 15 amino acids. CDR1 is SGHDT and CDR2 is YYEEEE in the germline V gene. Germline trimming cut 1 base from V and 3 bases from J; bases unmatched to any gene: 5. DNA of the CDR3: TGTGCCAGCAGCTTGTGGGACAGGGTACGCTACGAGCAGTACGTC. Amino acid sequence: CASSLWDRVRYEQYV.

The chain recombines TRBV29-1 with TRBJ2-7; TRBD1 matches at 9 bases. Germline V gene lookup returns CDR1 SQVTM and CDR2 ANQGSEA. The J segment lost 4 bases and the V segment lost 4 bases, leaving 8 bases of the junction unmatched. This CDR3 comprises 14 residues. This chain's CDR3 is CSVVGGTGKYEQYF. The CDR3 DNA sequence: TGCAGCGTTGTAGGGGGGACAGGGAAATACGAGCAGTACTTC.

The chain uses TRBV5-4 and TRBJ2-1; D gene unclear. This CDR3 comprises 13 residues. Looked up from germline, CDR1 is SGHNT and CDR2 is YYREEE (reference sequence). V was cut by 4 bases and J by 4 bases, with 9 bases left in between. The CDR3 sequence is CASSTPSYNEQFF. In DNA, the CDR3 is TGTGCCAGCAGCACCCCGAGTTACAATGAGCAGTTCTTC.

The chain recombines TRBV7-8 with TRBJ2-7; 8 bases agree with TRBD2. The V gene's germline CDR1 is SGHVS and CDR2 FQNEAQ. The V and J ends lost 3 bases and 5 bases, in that order; junction bases with no gene match: 9. CDR3 size: 15 residues. The chain's CDR3 is CASSFGGSGVDEQYF. In nucleotides, the CDR3 is TGTGCCAGCAGCTTTGGCGGTAGCGGGGTGGACGAGCAGTACTTC.

This chain connects TRBV19 to TRBJ2-3; TRBD1 matches 9 bases. The V segment lost 7 bases and the J segment 0 bases; nucleotides outside the gene matches: 5. The CDR3 covers 15 residues. Looked up from germline, CDR1 is LNHDA and CDR2 is SQIVND (reference sequence). The CDR3, as DNA: TGTGCCAGTACCAGACAGGGGGTGAGCACAGATACGCAGTATTTT. This sequence encodes CASTRQGVSTDTQYF. The full variable domain, its missing parts supplied by reference TRBV19 and TRBJ2-3, is DGGITQSPKYLFRKEGQNVTLSCEQNLNHDAMYWYRQDPGQGLRLIYYSQIVNDFQKGDIAEGYSVSREKKESFPLTVTSAQKNPTAFYLCASTRQGVSTDTQYFGPGTRLTVL.

J is TRBJ1-2 and V is TRBV29-1; D is perhaps TRBD1 (5 bases). Germline V gene data show CDR1 as SQVTM and CDR2 as ANQGSEA. V gave up 1 base and J gave up 3 bases, with 9 bases separating them. This CDR3 contains 13 residues. The CDR3 region is CSVEGQPDYGYTF. The CDR3 region has the DNA TGCAGCGTTGAAGGACAGCCTGACTATGGCTACACCTTC. Using reference TRBV29-1 and TRBJ1-2 for the parts outside the CDR3, the full variable domain is SAVISQKPSRDICQRGTSLTIQCQVDSQVTMMFWYRQQPGQSLTLIATANQGSEATYESGFVIDKFPISRPNLTFSTLTVSNMSPEDSSIYLCSVEGQPDYGYTFGSGTRLTVV.